This T cell receptor beta chain was profiled in a study of blood T cells in healthy people across ages. Whole-study results and caveats: Roughly linearly, TCR beta diversity per million T cells fell as age increased. Lack of knowledge of donor CMV status possibly confounded expanded clonotype changes.

This clonotype has at least ten counts. Its specificity is not known. Primers used in a second PCR of roughly 6 to 11 cycles were a sample-barcoded 5' primer and a J-beta primer mix. TCRdb processed the 5' RACE reads anew with MiXCR; each CDR3 protein has one entry. This table holds about 1.7 million distinct CDR3 sequences, 28% found once. This CDR3 spans 16 amino acids. The V segment lost 8 bases and the J segment 6 bases; nucleotides outside the gene matches: 17. In germline, CDR1 is MNHEY, CDR2 SVGEGT. Every sample had a minimum of 6 million PBMCs isolated. RNA extraction gave at least 5.5 micrograms of total RNA per sample.

Sequenced: blood. The chain is built from TRBV6-2 or TRBV6-3 and TRBJ1-2; 8 positions match TRBD1. The receptor's source is a young woman in good health. The CDR3 loop reads CASLRPSHGQGNGYTF. The CDR3 nucleotides read TGTGCCAGCCTCAGACCAAGCCATGGACAGGGTAATGGCTACACCTTC.